The 18 T cell receptor beta chains below come from one sample, sequenced in a study of T cells after yellow fever vaccination. A single record per CDR3 protein comes from TCRdb applying MiXCR to the 5' RACE reads. The sample lists some 320,000 distinct CDR3 sequences; approximately 10% were seen once. Sequenced here: CD4+ T cells sorted from PBMCs, sampled 5 days after the yellow fever booster vaccination. These receptor sequences come from a man aged 18-30 years who received the YFV17D yellow fever vaccine.

Only a few counts were recorded for this clonotype. This chain joins TRBV6-5 and TRBJ2-3, with TRBD2 as a possible D gene (6 bases). Looked up from germline, CDR1 is MNHEY and CDR2 is SVGAGI. V was pared by 0 bases and J by 5 bases, with 9 bases between. The CDR3 extends over 14 amino acids. The CDR3 sequence is CASSYSGGRDTQYF. CDR3 DNA sequence: TGTGCCAGCAGTTACTCGGGAGGTCGAGATACGCAGTATTTT.

This clonotype has more than one count but fewer than ten. V and J are TRBV9 and TRBJ2-3; 12 nucleotides align to TRBD2. This CDR3 comprises 13 residues. Unmatched junction bases numbered 9, after V lost 4 bases and J lost 15 bases. CDR1 SGDLS and CDR2 YYNGEE come from the germline V gene. CDR3 nucleotides: TGTGCCAGCAGCCCCCAGCCTAGCGGGGGGGTTTATTTT. Its protein is CASSPQPSGGVYF.

V is TRBV14 and J is TRBJ1-1; the D gene is possibly TRBD1 (5 bases). CDR3 length: 16 residues. V lost 2 bases to trimming and J lost 3 bases, with 16 bases between them. Germline V gives CDR1 SGHDN, CDR2 FVKESK. CDR3 nucleotides: TGTGCCAGCAGCCAAAGTTGGGGGGTTTTGGACACTGAAGCTTTCTTT. Residues: CASSQSWGVLDTEAFF. Drawing the rest from reference TRBV14 and TRBJ1-1, the complete variable domain is EAGVTQFPSHSVIEKGQTVTLRCDPISGHDNLYWYRRVMGKEIKFLLHFVKESKQDESGMPNNRFLAERTGGTYSTLKVQPAELEDSGVYFCASSQSWGVLDTEAFFGQGTRLTVV.

The gene calls are TRBV5-1 and TRBJ2-3; TRBD1 matches 9 bases. V was pared by 1 base and J by 2 bases, with 8 bases of the junction left unmatched. Per germline, CDR1 SGHRS and CDR2 YFSETQ. The CDR3 has 17 residues. The CDR3 loop reads CASSLNRRDRDTDTQYF. CDR3 in DNA: TGCGCCAGCAGCTTGAATCGTCGGGACAGGGACACAGATACGCAGTATTTT. Supplemented by reference TRBV5-1 and TRBJ2-3, the full variable domain reads KAGVTQTPRYLIKTRGQQVTLSCSPISGHRSVSWYQQTPGQGLQFLFEYFSETQRNKGNFPGRFSGRQFSNSRSEMNVSTLELGDSALYLCASSLNRRDRDTDTQYFGPGTRLTVL.

This clonotype was seen a handful of times. The chain recombines TRBV24-1 with TRBJ2-6; TRBD1 matches 8 bases. The CDR3 is made up of 19 amino acids. The V and J ends lost 3 bases and 4 bases, in that order; junction bases with no gene match: 13. Per the germline V gene, CDR1 is KGHDR and CDR2 is SFDVKD. The CDR3 loop is CATSDPRTGFFSGANVLTF. CDR3 coding DNA: TGTGCCACCAGTGATCCGCGGACAGGGTTTTTTTCCGGGGCCAACGTCCTGACTTTC.

The rearrangement joins TRBV9 to TRBJ2-5, with TRBD1 as a possible D gene (6 bases). V was cut by 0 bases and J by 5 bases, with 14 bases left in between. The CDR3 has 15 amino acids. The V gene's germline CDR1 is SGDLS and CDR2 YYNGEE. This chain's CDR3 is CASSVETGPGETQYF. Here the CDR3 DNA reads TGTGCCAGCAGCGTAGAGACAGGTCCGGGGGAGACCCAGTACTTC.

This clonotype has a count of ten or more. The chain has TRBV6-2 or TRBV6-3 and TRBJ2-2; TRBD1 agrees at 7 bases. The CDR3 has 13 amino acids. V shed 6 bases, J shed 6 bases, and the junction held 4 bases outside the gene matches. Germline V gene sequence: CDR1 MNHEY, CDR2 SVGEGT. Here the CDR3 reads CASRNTGAGELFF. CDR3 DNA: TGTGCCAGCAGAAATACAGGGGCCGGGGAGCTGTTTTTT.

This clonotype was counted between two and nine times. The chain links TRBV4-2 to TRBJ2-2; 8 bases fit TRBD1. CDR1 is LGHNA and CDR2 is YNFKEQ in the germline V gene. The CDR3 has 16 amino acids. Trimming at V came to 4 bases and at J to 2 bases, leaving 6 bases not matched to a gene. CDR3 DNA: TGTGCCAGCAGCCGTAGACAGGGGACAAACACCGGGGAGCTGTTTTTT. It encodes CASSRRQGTNTGELFF.

The chain recombines TRBV6-2 or TRBV6-3 with TRBJ1-1; 7 bases agree with TRBD1. J gave up 0 bases and V 6 bases, and 10 bases lay outside the gene matches. CDR1 and CDR2 from the germline V gene are MNHEY and SVGEGT. The CDR3 totals 16 residues. Here the CDR3 reads CASRHHWTGLNTEAFF. The CDR3 DNA reads TGTGCCAGCAGACATCACTGGACAGGCTTGAACACTGAAGCTTTCTTT.

This clonotype was detected only a few times. The chain has TRBV5-4 and TRBJ2-2; perhaps TRBD1 as D (5 bases). This CDR3 is built from 16 residues. V lost 1 base and J 2 bases, leaving 12 bases between the germline ends. CDR1 and CDR2 (germline): SGHNT, YYREEE (reference sequence). CDR3 loop: CASSLSVTANTGELFF. CDR3 nucleotides: TGTGCCAGCAGCTTGTCAGTGACAGCCAACACCGGGGAGCTGTTTTTT.

This clonotype was detected ten times or more. This chain uses TRBV28 with TRBJ2-7; 9 bases are shared with TRBD2. CDR3 length: 16 residues. The ends lost 6 bases at V and 2 bases at J; junction bases unmatched: 11. The germline V gene encodes CDR1 MDHEN and CDR2 SYDVKM. CDR3 DNA: TGTGCCAGCAGCTCGGAGGGTAGCGGGGGCCCCTACGAGCAGTACGTC. Encoded protein: CASSSEGSGGPYEQYV.

This clonotype was counted only a few times. CDR3 bases: TGTGCCAGCAGAAAAGATCCAGGGTACTCCTACGAGCAGTACTTC. Translating it yields CASRKDPGYSYEQYF. This sequence joins TRBV7-2 and TRBJ2-7; TRBD1 might be the D (5 bases). Germline CDR1 is SGHTA and CDR2 is FQGNSA. The CDR3 is 15 residues long. The V end lost 6 bases, the J end lost 0 bases, and 15 bases lay between the germline ends.

This clonotype was found a few times. The chain employs TRBV6-2 or TRBV6-3 and TRBJ2-3; D possibly uses TRBD1 or TRBD2 (5 bases each). Trimming took off 6 bases at V and 6 bases at J, with 19 bases between the two ends. CDR3 length: 15 residues. Per germline, CDR1 MNHEY and CDR2 SVGEGT. The CDR3 loop reads CASSRAGTDLDTQYF. The DNA of the CDR3 is TGTGCCAGCAGCCGGGCCGGGACGGATCTCGATACGCAGTATTTT.

The chain employs TRBV5-1 and TRBJ2-3; D may be TRBD1 or TRBD2 (5 bases each). V dropped 3 bases and J dropped 4 bases, with 12 bases sitting between them. Per germline, CDR1 SGHRS and CDR2 YFSETQ. This CDR3 comprises 14 residues. The CDR3 here is CASSSGLAPDTQYF. CDR3 DNA: TGCGCCAGCAGCTCGGGGCTAGCCCCAGATACGCAGTATTTT.

This clonotype was observed a handful of times. This chain's CDR3 is CASKPSGGSSYEQYF. The CDR3 nucleotides read TGTGCCAGTAAACCTAGCGGGGGAAGCTCCTACGAGCAGTACTTC. The rearrangement joins TRBV19 to TRBJ2-7; TRBD2 agrees at 10 bases. V shed 7 bases and J 0 bases; nucleotides not matched to a gene: 6. The CDR3 runs 15 residues. Germline CDR1 reads LNHDA; CDR2 reads SQIVND (reference sequence).

This clonotype showed up many times. The rearrangement joins TRBV15 to TRBJ1-1; TRBD1 might be the D (5 bases). From germline, CDR1 is LNHNV and CDR2 YYDKDF (reference sequence). The CDR3 loop spans 15 amino acids. With 1 base removed from V and 1 base from J, the gap between germline ends came to 10 bases. For the CDR3, the DNA is TGTGCCACCAGCAGAGGCGGGACGGGGAACACTGAAGCTTTCTTT. Translating it yields CATSRGGTGNTEAFF. The full variable domain, rest sourced from reference TRBV15 and TRBJ1-1, is DAMVIQNPRYQVTQFGKPVTLSCSQTLNHNVMYWYQQKSSQAPKLLFHYYDKDFNNEADTPDNFQSRRPNTSFCFLDIRSPGLGDTAMYLCATSRGGTGNTEAFFGQGTRLTVV.

This rearrangement joins TRBV12-3 or TRBV12-4 to TRBJ2-5; no reliable D call. The V end lost 8 bases, the J end lost 2 bases, and 15 bases lay between the germline ends. The CDR3 runs 14 residues. Here the CDR3 reads CASGKGMIQETQYF. The CDR3, as DNA: TGTGCCAGCGGCAAGGGAATGATTCAAGAGACCCAGTACTTC.

The CDR3 reads CASSFGHSGNTIYF. The CDR3 region has the DNA TGCGCCAGCAGTTTTGGGCACTCTGGAAACACCATATATTTT. The rearrangement joins TRBV4-1 to TRBJ1-3, with D hard to call. V was trimmed by 6 bases and J by 0 bases, leaving 9 bases between them. This CDR3 contains 14 residues. Germline V gene lookup returns CDR1 MGHRA and CDR2 YSYEKL.